The clone carrying this T cell receptor beta chain appeared a few times. The antigen remains unidentified. Donors gave around 10 milliliters of peripheral blood apiece. Together with a sample-barcoded 5' primer, a J-beta primer mix was included in a second PCR lasting 7 to 11 cycles. TCRdb re-called the 5' RACE reads with MiXCR, one entry per CDR3 protein. The table has roughly 680,000 distinct CDR3 sequences, roughly half seen once. The data are from a study of blood T cells in healthy people across ages. Study summary: The capture of about one barcoded beta molecule per two T cells was achieved by template switching. Study observations and caveats: Diversity was higher, and naive CD4+ cells more numerous, in long-lived donors than in aged donors. Unsorted PBMCs blocked a conclusive comparison of naive and antigen-experienced cells.

Sequencing was performed on blood. The source is a woman older than 75 in good health.

This CDR3 reads CASRRLAQVGGNYGYTF. CDR3 DNA: TGTGCCAGCAGACGGCTAGCCCAGGTCGGAGGAAACTATGGCTACACCTTC. The chain employs TRBV27 and TRBJ1-2; D call uncertain. Germline V lookup: CDR1 MNHEY, CDR2 SMNVEV (reference sequence). V lost 6 bases and J 2 bases, leaving 22 bases between the germline ends. This CDR3 has 17 amino acids.